This T cell receptor beta chain was sequenced during a study of T cell responses to AZD1222 COVID-19 vaccine. Study observations and caveats: Possibly, clonal diversity was underestimated; donors were largely white British and included more females.

The CDR3 consists of 17 residues. Germline V CDR1 and CDR2: MGHRA, YSYEKL. The V end lost 2 bases, the J end lost 0 bases, and 14 bases lay between the germline ends. Only in-frame clones appear in the TCRdb table, and some are missing; sequencing was by immunoSEQ multiplex PCR. Among some 140,000 clones listed, around nine tenths were seen once. As regards this clone: The antigen remains undetermined.

V is TRBV4-1 and J is TRBJ2-1; possibly TRBD2 for D (6 bases). The TCR comes from an adult in good health. Sequenced here: peripheral blood, sampled on day 0 of AZD1222 vaccination. In DNA form, the CDR3 reads TGCGCCAGCAGCCAAAGAGGGGACTCAAGCTCCTACAATGAGCAGTTCTTC. It specifies CASSQRGDSSSYNEQFF.